The sequence of this TCR beta chain was determined in a study of shared clonotypes between healthy human individuals. The overall study: Used for every donor were three CD4 naive, three CD4 memory, two CD8 naive and one CD8 memory plate.

Study conclusions and caveats: Clonotype sharing across several donors was observed for roughly 5% of naive CD4 clonotypes. Sorted-subset sequencing, rarefaction showed, was incomplete despite large depth.

Germline loops: CDR1 MGHDK, CDR2 SYGVNS. V gave up 6 bases and J gave up 2 bases; unmatched junction bases: 7. The CDR3 runs to 14 residues. Donors were healthy HIV-negative adults without recently reported acute infections or vaccinations. Points on this clone: The antigen remains undetermined.

Using immunoSEQ multiplex PCR, the repertoire was profiled, and TCRdb retains in-frame clones only, with some absent. The repertoire consists of about 680,000 clones, with 72% occurring once and the leading ten covering about 1.8%. Sequencing was performed on memory CD4+ T cells sorted from blood. Subset in this sample: CD45RA-negative fraction. The genes are TRBV25-1 and TRBJ2-7, with 7 nucleotides matching TRBD2. The source is a woman aged 25-40 years in good health. CDR3 DNA sequence: TGTGCCAGCAGCCTGACTAGCTTCCCCTACGAGCAGTACTTC. It specifies CASSLTSFPYEQYF.